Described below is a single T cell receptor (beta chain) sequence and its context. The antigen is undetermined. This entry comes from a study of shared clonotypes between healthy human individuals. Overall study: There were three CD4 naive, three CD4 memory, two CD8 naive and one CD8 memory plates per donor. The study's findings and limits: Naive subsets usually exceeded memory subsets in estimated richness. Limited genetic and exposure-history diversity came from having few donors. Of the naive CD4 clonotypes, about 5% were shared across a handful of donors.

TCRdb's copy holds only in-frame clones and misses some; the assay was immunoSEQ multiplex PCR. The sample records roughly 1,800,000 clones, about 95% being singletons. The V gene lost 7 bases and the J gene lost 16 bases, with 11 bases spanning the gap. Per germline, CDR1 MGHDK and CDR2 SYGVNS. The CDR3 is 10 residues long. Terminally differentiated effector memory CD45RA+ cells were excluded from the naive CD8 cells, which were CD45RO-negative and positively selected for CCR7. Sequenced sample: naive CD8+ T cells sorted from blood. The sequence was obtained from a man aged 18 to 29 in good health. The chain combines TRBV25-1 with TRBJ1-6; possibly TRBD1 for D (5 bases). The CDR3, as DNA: TGTGCCAGCAACCGGGGCAATCTCCACTTT. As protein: CASNRGNLHF.